The present TCR beta chain was sequenced within a study of T cells after yellow fever vaccination. CDR1 and CDR2 (germline): SGHRS, YFSETQ. CDR3 size: 15 residues. Trimming took 0 bases from V and 5 from J, leaving 15 bases between them. In TCRdb, the 5' RACE reads were re-called with MiXCR into one record per CDR3 protein. The sample includes approximately 610,000 distinct CDR3 sequences, about a sixth of them seen just once. The chain combines TRBV5-1 with TRBJ2-7; a weak D match, TRBD1 (6 bases). Sample: PBMCs, taken more than 4 days after the first yellow fever vaccination. This sequence was found in a man between 18 and 29 years old who received the YFV17D yellow fever vaccine. The CDR3 is CASSLVSAGADEQYF. The CDR3 coding sequence is TGCGCCAGCAGCTTGGTATCCGCAGGGGCGGACGAGCAGTACTTC.